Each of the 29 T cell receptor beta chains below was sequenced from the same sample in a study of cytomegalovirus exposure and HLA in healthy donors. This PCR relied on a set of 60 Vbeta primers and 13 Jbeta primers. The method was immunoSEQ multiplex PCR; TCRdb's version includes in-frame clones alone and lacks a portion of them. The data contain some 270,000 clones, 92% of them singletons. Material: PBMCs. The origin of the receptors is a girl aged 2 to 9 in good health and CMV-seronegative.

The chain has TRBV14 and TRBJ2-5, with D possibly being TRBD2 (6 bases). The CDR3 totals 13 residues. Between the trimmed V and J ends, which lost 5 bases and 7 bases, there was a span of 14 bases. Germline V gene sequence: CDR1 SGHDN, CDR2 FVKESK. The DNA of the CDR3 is TGTGCCAGCAGCTCCACCCGGGGAGGGACCCAGTACTTC. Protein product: CASSSTRGGTQYF.

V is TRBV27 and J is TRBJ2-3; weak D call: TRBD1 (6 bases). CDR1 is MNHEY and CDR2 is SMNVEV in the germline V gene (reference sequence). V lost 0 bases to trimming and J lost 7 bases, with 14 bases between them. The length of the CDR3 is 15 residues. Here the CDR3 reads CASSLSFQGKYTQYF. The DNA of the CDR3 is TGTGCCAGCAGTTTATCTTTCCAGGGGAAGTATACGCAGTATTTT.

The CDR3 here is CASSEARGGKEAFF. The CDR3 nucleotides read TGTGCCAGCAGTGAAGCGCGAGGGGGCAAGGAAGCTTTCTTT. The V call is TRBV6-1, the J call TRBJ1-1; 7 positions agree with TRBD1. Germline V gene lookup returns CDR1 MNHNS and CDR2 SASEGT. The CDR3 is 14 residues long. With V trimmed by 0 bases and J by 8 bases, 6 bases remained unmatched.

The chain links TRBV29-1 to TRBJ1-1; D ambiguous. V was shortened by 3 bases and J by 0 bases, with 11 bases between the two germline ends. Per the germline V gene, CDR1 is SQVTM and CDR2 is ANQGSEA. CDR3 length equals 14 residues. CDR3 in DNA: TGCAGCGTTGACATAGATTCGGTGAACACTGAAGCTTTCTTT. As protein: CSVDIDSVNTEAFF.

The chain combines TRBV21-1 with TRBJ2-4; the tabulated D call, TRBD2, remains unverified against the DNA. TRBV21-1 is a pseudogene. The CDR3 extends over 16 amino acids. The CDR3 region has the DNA TGTGCCAGCAGCAGGGAGTCTAGCGCATACAAAAACATTCAGTACTTC. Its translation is CASSRESSAYKNIQYF.

CDR3: CASSTRGGHGYTF. In DNA form, the CDR3 reads TGTGCCAGCAGTACCCGGGGAGGTCATGGCTACACCTTC. The chain recombines TRBV28 with TRBJ1-2; D call uncertain. Trimming shortened V by 5 bases and J by 6 bases, and 13 bases separated the two germline ends. The CDR3 covers 13 residues. The germline gives CDR1 MDHEN, CDR2 SYDVKM.

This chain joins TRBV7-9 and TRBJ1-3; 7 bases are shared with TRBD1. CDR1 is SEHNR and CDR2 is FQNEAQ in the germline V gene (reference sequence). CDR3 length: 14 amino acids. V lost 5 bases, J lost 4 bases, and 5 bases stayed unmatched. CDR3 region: CASSPPTGGNTIYF. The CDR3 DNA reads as TGTGCCAGCAGCCCTCCGACAGGGGGAAACACCATATATTTT.

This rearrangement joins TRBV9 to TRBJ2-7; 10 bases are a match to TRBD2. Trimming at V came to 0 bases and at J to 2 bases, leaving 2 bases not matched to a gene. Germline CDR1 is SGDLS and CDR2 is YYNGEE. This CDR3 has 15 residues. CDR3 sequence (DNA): TGTGCCAGCAGCGTAGGGACTAGCGGCCCCTACGAGCAGTACTTC. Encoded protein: CASSVGTSGPYEQYF.

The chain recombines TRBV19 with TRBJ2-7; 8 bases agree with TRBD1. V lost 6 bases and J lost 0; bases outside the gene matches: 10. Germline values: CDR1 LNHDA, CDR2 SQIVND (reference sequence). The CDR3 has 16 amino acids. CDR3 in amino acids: CASSARDRTFSYEQYF. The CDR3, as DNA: TGTGCCAGTAGCGCCCGGGACAGGACCTTCTCCTACGAGCAGTACTTC.

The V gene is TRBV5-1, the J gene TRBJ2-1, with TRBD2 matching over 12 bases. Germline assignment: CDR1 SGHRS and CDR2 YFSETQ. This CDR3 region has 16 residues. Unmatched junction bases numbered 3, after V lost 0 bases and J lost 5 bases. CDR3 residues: CASSLGLAGGNNEQFF. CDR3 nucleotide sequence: TGCGCCAGCAGCTTGGGGCTAGCGGGGGGGAACAATGAGCAGTTCTTC.

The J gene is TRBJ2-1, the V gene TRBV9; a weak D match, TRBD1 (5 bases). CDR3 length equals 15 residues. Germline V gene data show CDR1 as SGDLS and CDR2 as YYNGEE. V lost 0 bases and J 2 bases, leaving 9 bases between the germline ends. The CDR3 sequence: CASSVGTPTYNEQFF. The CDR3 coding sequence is TGTGCCAGCAGCGTAGGGACACCCACCTACAATGAGCAGTTCTTC.

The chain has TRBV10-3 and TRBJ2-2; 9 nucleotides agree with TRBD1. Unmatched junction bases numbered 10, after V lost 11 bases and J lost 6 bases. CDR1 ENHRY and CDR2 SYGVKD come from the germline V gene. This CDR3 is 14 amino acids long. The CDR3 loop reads CARADRGTAGELFF. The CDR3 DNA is TGTGCCCGAGCCGACAGGGGGACAGCCGGGGAGCTGTTTTTT.

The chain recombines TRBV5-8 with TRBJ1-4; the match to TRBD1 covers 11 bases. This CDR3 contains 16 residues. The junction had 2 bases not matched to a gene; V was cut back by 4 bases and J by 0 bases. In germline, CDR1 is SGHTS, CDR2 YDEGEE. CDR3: CASSPGQGATNEKLFF. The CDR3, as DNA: TGTGCCAGCAGCCCGGGACAGGGGGCAACTAATGAAAAACTGTTTTTT.

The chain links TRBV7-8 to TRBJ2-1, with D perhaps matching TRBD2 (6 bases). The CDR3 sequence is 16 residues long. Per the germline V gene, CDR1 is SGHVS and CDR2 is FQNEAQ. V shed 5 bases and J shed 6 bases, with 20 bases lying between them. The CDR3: CASSHPGVGVRNEQFF. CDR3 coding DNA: TGTGCCAGCAGCCACCCGGGGGTGGGGGTCCGCAATGAGCAGTTCTTC.

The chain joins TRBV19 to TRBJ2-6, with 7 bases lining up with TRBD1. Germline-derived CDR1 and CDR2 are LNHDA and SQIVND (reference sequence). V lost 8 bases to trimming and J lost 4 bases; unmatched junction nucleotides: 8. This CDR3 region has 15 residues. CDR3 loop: CASSPGTAGANVLTF. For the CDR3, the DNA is TGTGCCAGTTCCCCAGGGACAGCCGGGGCCAACGTCCTGACTTTC.

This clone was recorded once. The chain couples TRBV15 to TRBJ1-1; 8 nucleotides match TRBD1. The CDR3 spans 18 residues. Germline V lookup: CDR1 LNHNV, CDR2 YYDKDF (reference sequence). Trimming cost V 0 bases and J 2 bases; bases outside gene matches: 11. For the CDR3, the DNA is TGTGCCACCAGCAGAGATCTTGAAGGCAGGGGGCTCAACACTGAAGCTTTCTTT. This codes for CATSRDLEGRGLNTEAFF.

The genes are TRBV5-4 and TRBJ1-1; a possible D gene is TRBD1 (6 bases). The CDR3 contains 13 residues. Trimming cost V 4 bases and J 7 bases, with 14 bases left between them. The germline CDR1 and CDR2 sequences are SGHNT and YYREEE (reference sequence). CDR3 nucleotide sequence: TGTGCCAGCAGCCATTCAGACAGGATTGAAGCTTTCTTT. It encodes CASSHSDRIEAFF.

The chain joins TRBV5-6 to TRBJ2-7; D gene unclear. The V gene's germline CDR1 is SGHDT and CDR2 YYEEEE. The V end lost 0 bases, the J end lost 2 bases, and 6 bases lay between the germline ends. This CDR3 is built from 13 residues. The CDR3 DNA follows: TGTGCCAGCAGCTTGGGAGCCGCCTACGAGCAGTACTTC. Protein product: CASSLGAAYEQYF.

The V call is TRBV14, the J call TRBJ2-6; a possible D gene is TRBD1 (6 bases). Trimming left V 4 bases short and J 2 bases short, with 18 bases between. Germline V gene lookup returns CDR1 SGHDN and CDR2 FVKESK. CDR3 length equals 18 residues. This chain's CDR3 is CASSLIGQSLTGANVLTF. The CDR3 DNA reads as TGTGCCAGCAGCCTCATCGGACAGTCGCTCACTGGGGCCAACGTCCTGACTTTC. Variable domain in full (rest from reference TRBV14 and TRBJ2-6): EAGVTQFPSHSVIEKGQTVTLRCDPISGHDNLYWYRRVMGKEIKFLLHFVKESKQDESGMPNNRFLAERTGGTYSTLKVQPAELEDSGVYFCASSLIGQSLTGANVLTFGAGSRLTVL.

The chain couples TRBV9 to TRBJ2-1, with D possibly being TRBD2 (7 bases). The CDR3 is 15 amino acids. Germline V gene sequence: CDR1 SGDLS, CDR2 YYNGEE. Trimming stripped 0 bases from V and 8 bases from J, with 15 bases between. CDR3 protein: CASSVEGGVVDEQFF. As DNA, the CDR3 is TGTGCCAGCAGCGTAGAGGGGGGGGTTGTCGATGAGCAGTTCTTC.

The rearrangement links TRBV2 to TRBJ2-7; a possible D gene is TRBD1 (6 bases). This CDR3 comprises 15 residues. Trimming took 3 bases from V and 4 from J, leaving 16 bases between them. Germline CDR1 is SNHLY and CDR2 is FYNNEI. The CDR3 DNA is TGTGCCAGCAGTGAGTCACCCGGGACATATTACGAGCAGTACTTC. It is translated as CASSESPGTYYEQYF.

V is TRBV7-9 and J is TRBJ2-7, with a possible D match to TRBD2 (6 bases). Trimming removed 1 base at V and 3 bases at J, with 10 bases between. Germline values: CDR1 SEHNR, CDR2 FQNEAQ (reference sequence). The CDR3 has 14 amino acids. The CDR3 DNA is TGTGCCAGCAGCTTAGGTCTAGCGAGCTACGAGCAGTACTTC. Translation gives CASSLGLASYEQYF.

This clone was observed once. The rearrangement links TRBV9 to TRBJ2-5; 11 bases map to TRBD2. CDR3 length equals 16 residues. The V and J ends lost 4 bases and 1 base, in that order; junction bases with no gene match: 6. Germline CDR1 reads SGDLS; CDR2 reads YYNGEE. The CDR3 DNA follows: TGTGCCAGCAGCCCAGGGACTAGCGGTCCCCAAGAGACCCAGTACTTC. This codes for CASSPGTSGPQETQYF.

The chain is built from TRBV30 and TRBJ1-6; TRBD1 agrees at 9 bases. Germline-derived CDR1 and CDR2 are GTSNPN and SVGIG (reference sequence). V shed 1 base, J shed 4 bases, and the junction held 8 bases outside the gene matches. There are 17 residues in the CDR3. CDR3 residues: CAWSAGQGTPYNSPLHF. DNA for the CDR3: TGTGCCTGGAGTGCAGGACAGGGGACACCGTATAATTCACCCCTCCACTTT. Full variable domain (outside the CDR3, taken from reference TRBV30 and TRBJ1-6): SQTIHQWPATLVQPVGSPLSLECTVEGTSNPNLYWYRQAAGRGLQLLFYSVGIGQISSEVPQNLSASRPQDRQFILSSKKLLLSDSGFYLCAWSAGQGTPYNSPLHFGNGTRLTVT.

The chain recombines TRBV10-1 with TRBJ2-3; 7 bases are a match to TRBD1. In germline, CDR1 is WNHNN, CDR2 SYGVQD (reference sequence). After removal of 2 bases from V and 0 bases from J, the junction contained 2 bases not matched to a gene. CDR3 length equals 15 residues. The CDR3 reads CASSEGTASTDTQYF. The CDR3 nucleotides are TGCGCCAGCAGTGAGGGGACAGCGAGCACAGATACGCAGTATTTT.

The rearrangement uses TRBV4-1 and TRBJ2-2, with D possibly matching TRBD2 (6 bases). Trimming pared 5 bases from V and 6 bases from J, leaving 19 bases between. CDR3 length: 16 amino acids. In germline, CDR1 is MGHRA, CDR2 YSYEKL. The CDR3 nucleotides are TGCGCCAGCAGCGGCAGATCACCCGGGGGTCCCGGGGAGCTGTTTTTT. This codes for CASSGRSPGGPGELFF.

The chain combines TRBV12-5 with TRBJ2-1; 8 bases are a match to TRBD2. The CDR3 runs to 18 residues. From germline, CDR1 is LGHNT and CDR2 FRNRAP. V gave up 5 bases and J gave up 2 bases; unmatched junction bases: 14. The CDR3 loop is CASGTSTGGLATYNEQFF. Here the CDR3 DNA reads TGTGCTAGTGGTACATCTACCGGCGGACTAGCTACCTACAATGAGCAGTTCTTC.

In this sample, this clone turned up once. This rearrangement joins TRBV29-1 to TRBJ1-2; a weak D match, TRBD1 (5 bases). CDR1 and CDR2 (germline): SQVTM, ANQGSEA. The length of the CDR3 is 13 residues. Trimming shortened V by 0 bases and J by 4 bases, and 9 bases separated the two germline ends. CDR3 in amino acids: CSVEDTQGYGYTF. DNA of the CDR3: TGCAGCGTTGAAGATACCCAGGGCTATGGCTACACCTTC. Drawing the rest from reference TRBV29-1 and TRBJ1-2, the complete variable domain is SAVISQKPSRDICQRGTSLTIQCQVDSQVTMMFWYRQQPGQSLTLIATANQGSEATYESGFVIDKFPISRPNLTFSTLTVSNMSPEDSSIYLCSVEDTQGYGYTFGSGTRLTVV.

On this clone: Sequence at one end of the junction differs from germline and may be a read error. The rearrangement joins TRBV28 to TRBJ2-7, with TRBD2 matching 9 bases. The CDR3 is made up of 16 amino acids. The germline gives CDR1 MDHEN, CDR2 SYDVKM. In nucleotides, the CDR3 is TGTGCCAGCAGCCGCGTGACTAGCGGTTTCTCCTACGAGCAGTACTTT. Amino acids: CASSRVTSGFSYEQYF. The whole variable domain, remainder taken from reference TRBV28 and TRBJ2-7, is DVKVTQSSRYLVKRTGEKVFLECVQDMDHENMFWYRQDPGLGLRLIYFSYDVKMKEKGDIPEGYSVSREKKERFSLILESASTNQTSMYLCASSRVTSGFSYEQYFGPGTRLTVT.